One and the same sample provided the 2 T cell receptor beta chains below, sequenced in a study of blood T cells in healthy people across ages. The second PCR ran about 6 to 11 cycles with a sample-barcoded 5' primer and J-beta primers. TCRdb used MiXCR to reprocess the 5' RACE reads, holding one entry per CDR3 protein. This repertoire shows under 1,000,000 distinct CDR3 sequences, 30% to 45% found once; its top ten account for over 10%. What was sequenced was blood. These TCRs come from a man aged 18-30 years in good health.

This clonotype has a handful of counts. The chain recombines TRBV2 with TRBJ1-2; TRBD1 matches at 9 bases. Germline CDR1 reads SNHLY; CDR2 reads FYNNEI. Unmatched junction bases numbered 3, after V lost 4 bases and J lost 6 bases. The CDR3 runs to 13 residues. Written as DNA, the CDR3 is TGTGCCAGCAGTGGGACAGGGGTGCATGGCTACACCTTC. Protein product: CASSGTGVHGYTF. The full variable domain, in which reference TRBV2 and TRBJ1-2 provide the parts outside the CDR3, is EPEVTQTPSHQVTQMGQEVILRCVPISNHLYFYWYRQILGQKVEFLVSFYNNEISEKSEIFDDQFSVERPDGSNFTLKIRSTKLEDSAMYFCASSGTGVHGYTFGSGTRLTVV.

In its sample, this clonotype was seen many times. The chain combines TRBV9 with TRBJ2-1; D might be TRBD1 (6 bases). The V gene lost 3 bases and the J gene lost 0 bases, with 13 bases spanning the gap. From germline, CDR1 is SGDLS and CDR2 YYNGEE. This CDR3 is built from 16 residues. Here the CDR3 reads CASSETTGSSYNEQFF. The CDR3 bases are TGTGCCAGCAGCGAGACGACAGGTAGCTCCTACAATGAGCAGTTCTTC.